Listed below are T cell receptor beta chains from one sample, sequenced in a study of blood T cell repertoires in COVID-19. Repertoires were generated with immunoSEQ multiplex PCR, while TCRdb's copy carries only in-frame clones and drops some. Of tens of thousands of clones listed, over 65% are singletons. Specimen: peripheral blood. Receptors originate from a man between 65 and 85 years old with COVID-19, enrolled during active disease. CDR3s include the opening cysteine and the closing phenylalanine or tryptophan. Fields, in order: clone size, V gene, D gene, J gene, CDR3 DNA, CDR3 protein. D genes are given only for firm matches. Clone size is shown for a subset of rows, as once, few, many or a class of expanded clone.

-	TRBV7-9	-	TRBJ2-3	TGTGCCAGCAGCTTCCAGACAGGTCTCACAGATACGCAGTATTTT	CASSFQTGLTDTQYF
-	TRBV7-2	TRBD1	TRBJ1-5	TGTGCCAGCAGCTTGGACAGGACAAATCAGCCCCAGCATTTT	CASSLDRTNQPQHF
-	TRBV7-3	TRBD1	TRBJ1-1	TGTGCCAGCAGTTTCGACAGGGGCACTGAAGCTTTCTTT	CASSFDRGTEAFF
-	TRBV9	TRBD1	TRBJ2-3	TGTGCCAGCAGCGTCGACTACAGGGGTACGCAGTATTTT	CASSVDYRGTQYF
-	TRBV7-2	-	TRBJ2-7	TGTGCCAGCAGCTTAGCGGCGGTAGCGGCGCCCTACGAGCAGTACTTC	CASSLAAVAAPYEQYF
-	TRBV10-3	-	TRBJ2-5	TGTGCCATCAGCGACATAGAGACCCAGTACTTC	CAISDIETQYF
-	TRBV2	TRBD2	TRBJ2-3	TGTGCCAGCAAAGCGGGAGAGTTTTCAGATACGCAGTATTTT	CASKAGEFSDTQYF
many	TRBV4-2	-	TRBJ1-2	TGTGCCAGCAGCCAAGTAGATACCGCTAACTATGGCTACACCTTC	CASSQVDTANYGYTF
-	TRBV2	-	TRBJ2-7	TGTGCCAGCAGAAAAAAGTTGGACACTCGCTCCTACGAGCAGTACTTC	CASRKKLDTRSYEQYF
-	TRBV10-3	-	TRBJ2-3	TGTGCCATCAGTGAGTCTAGCGGCACAGATACGCAGTATTTT	CAISESSGTDTQYF
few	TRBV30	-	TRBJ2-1	TGTGCCGCAGATAGGGTTCAGGGTAATGAGCAGTTCTTC	CAADRVQGNEQFF
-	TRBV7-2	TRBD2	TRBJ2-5	TGTGCCAGCAGCTTAGGGGGGACTAGTAGAGAGACCCAGTACTTC	CASSLGGTSRETQYF
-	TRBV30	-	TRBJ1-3	TGTGCCTGGAGTCCCCCCGGGAACACCATATATTTT	CAWSPPGNTIYF
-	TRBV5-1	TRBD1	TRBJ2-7	TGCGCCAGCAGCTTGGCGGGGACAGGGACTACTACCTACGAGCAGTACTTC	CASSLAGTGTTTYEQYF
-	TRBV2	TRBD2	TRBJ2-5	TGTGCCAGCACTGCTAGCGGGAGATACGAGACCCAGTACTTC	CASTASGRYETQYF
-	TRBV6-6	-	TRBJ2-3	TGTGCCGGATCTAGCGCAGATACGCAGTATTTT	CAGSSADTQYF
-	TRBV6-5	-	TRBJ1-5	TGTGCCAGCAGCCTCGCATATGCGAGCAATCAGCCCCAGCATTTT	CASSLAYASNQPQHF
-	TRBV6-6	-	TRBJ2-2	TGTGCCAGCAGTCGGGAAAACAGGGAAAGTCGGACCGGGGAGCTGTTTTTT	CASSRENRESRTGELFF
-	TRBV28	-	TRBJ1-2	TGTGCCAGCAGTTTGCAGGGCGGCTATGGCTACACCTTC	CASSLQGGYGYTF
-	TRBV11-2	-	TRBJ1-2	TGTGCCAGCAGCTTAGCCCAAAACTATGGCTACACCTTC	CASSLAQNYGYTF
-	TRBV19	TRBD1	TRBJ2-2	TGTGCCAGTAGTACGGGACAGTTCACCGGGGAGCTGTTTTTT	CASSTGQFTGELFF
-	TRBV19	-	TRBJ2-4	TGTGCCAGTGGATCCGGTGGCCCTCGGGGCAAAAACATTCAGTACTTC	CASGSGGPRGKNIQYF
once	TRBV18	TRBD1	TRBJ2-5	TGTGCCAGCTCACCGGGACAGCACGAGGAGACCCAGTACTTC	CASSPGQHEETQYF